These T cell receptor beta chains were read from a single sample in a study of T cell repertoires in cytomegalovirus infection. From the reads, TCRdb called clonotypes with MiXCR, one entry per CDR3 protein. Of fewer than 550,000 distinct CDR3 sequences listed, 15% to 20% were seen once; the top ten hold under 30%. The material sequenced was CD8+ T cells from PBMCs. These receptors all come from a human donor in good health (CMV status not recorded). Some clones in this sample may be carry-over from other donors' samples. Both conserved end residues are part of each CDR3. A D gene is named only where the DNA matches it firmly. Expanded clones get a size class; other rows say once, few or many, or leave the size out.

-,TRBV6-5,TRBD2,TRBJ2-7,TGTGCCAGCAGCTCCTATGAGGGAGGGAGGGGAACCTACGAGCAGTACTTC,CASSSYEGGRGTYEQYF
many,TRBV7-6,TRBD2,TRBJ2-7,TGTGCCAGCAGCCGAGGACTAGCGGGAGGGCTCTACGAGCAGTACTTC,CASSRGLAGGLYEQYF
many,TRBV7-3,-,TRBJ2-1,TGTGCCAGCAGCTTAATCTCAGGGGGGCGCGGTAATGAGCAGTTCTTC,CASSLISGGRGNEQFF
many,TRBV12-3/TRBV12-4,-,TRBJ1-5,TGTGCCAGCAGTTTGGAGGGGAAAGGGGATCAGCCCCAGCATTTT,CASSLEGKGDQPQHF
few,TRBV6-6,TRBD1,TRBJ1-2,TGTGCCAGCAGTGACAGGACAGGGCGGCAGGGCTACACCTTC,CASSDRTGRQGYTF
-,TRBV19,-,TRBJ1-1,TGTGCCAGTAGTATTCTACAGGTCGACATGAACACTGAAGCTTTCTTT,CASSILQVDMNTEAFF
-,TRBV7-6,TRBD1,TRBJ2-1,TGTGCCAGCAGCTCGTCCGGGACAGACTTCAATGAGCAGTTCTTC,CASSSSGTDFNEQFF
many,TRBV6-1,-,TRBJ2-2,TGTGCCAGCAGTGAAAGGATAGGGGGGAGTGGTACCGGGGAGCTGTTTTTT,CASSERIGGSGTGELFF
-,TRBV4-2,-,TRBJ2-7,TGTGCCAGCAGCCAAGTTTTAGAAGAACTAGCAACCTACGAGCAGTACTTC,CASSQVLEELATYEQYF
-,TRBV19,TRBD2,TRBJ2-2,TGTGCCAGTAGTCTTATAGCGGGGGCCTACACCGGGGAGCTGTTTTTT,CASSLIAGAYTGELFF
-,TRBV2,-,TRBJ2-1,TGTGCCAGCATCGAAGGGGCCAAAGGCCTGTTCTTC,CASIEGAKGLFF
many,TRBV24-1,-,TRBJ2-2,TGTGCCACCAGTGATTACCCGGGACGCTCGAACACCGGGGAGCTGTTTTTT,CATSDYPGRSNTGELFF
-,TRBV6-6,-,TRBJ2-7,TGTGCCAGCAGTTCCACCACACCTTCAGTTATGGTAGGCTACGAGCAGTACTTC,CASSSTTPSVMVGYEQYF
-,TRBV5-1,-,TRBJ2-7,TGCGCCAGCAGCTTGGAAGGGCAAGAGCAGTACTTC,CASSLEGQEQYF
few,TRBV6-6,-,TRBJ1-1,TGTGCCAGCAGTGAGGGGAGTAAAGCTTTCTTT,CASSEGSKAFF
-,TRBV7-7,TRBD1,TRBJ2-7,TGTGCCAGCAGCTTGAGAACCGGGACAGGGTGGGACGAGCAGTACTTC,CASSLRTGTGWDEQYF
-,TRBV4-1,TRBD1,TRBJ1-2,TGCACCAGCAGTCGACACTTTCCGGGACAGGGAGTCTATGGCTACACCTTC,CTSSRHFPGQGVYGYTF
few,TRBV5-4,-,TRBJ2-1,TGTGCCAGCAGCCGGGACGGGGCCTCCTACAATGAGCAGTTCTTC,CASSRDGASYNEQFF
many,TRBV27,-,TRBJ1-2,TGTGCCAGCAGTCCAGGACGAATATCCTATGGCTACACCTTC,CASSPGRISYGYTF
many,TRBV7-9,-,TRBJ1-1,TGTGCCAGCAGCCCCCCCCCCCGCCGGGAAGCTTTCTTT,CASSPPPRREAFF
-,TRBV29-1,TRBD2,TRBJ2-3,TGCAGTTATGGGACTAGCCCCACAGATACGCAGTATTTT,CSYGTSPTDTQYF
few,TRBV6-5,-,TRBJ1-2,TGTGCCAGCACGGGACGTAACTATGGCTACACCTTC,CASTGRNYGYTF
-,TRBV15,-,TRBJ2-2,TGTGCCACCAGCATACCCTTGGGGATCCGGGAGCTGTTTTTT,CATSIPLGIRELFF
few,TRBV7-9,-,TRBJ2-3,TGTGCCAGCAGCTGGGAGCTAGCAGATACGCAGTATTTT,CASSWELADTQYF
many,TRBV5-6,-,TRBJ1-1,TGTGCCAGCAGCCTCCCAGGGTGGGGGACTGAAGCTTTCTTT,CASSLPGWGTEAFF
few,TRBV10-3,TRBD1,TRBJ2-7,TGTGCCATCAGTCAGAAGGTAACTGGACAGGTCGCCTCCTACGAGCAGTACTTC,CAISQKVTGQVASYEQYF
many,TRBV12-3/TRBV12-4,TRBD2,TRBJ2-1,TGTGCCAGCAGTTCGACTAGCGGGAGCTTAAACAATGAGCAGTTCTTC,CASSSTSGSLNNEQFF
few,TRBV6-5,-,TRBJ2-5,TGTGCCAGCTCGTGGGCAGCTAATATCTACCAAGAGACCCAGTACTTC,CASSWAANIYQETQYF
-,TRBV6-5,-,TRBJ1-6,TGTGCCAGCAGTTTTCGGGGGATGAATTCACCCCTCCACTTT,CASSFRGMNSPLHF
few,TRBV5-1,TRBD2,TRBJ2-3,TGCGCCAGCAGACCGGGACTAGCGGGAGTCCATAGGAGCACAGATACGCAGTATTTT,CASRPGLAGVHRSTDTQYF
many,TRBV7-7,-,TRBJ2-3,TGTGCTAGCAGCCGAACAGGCACAGATACGCAGTATTTT,CASSRTGTDTQYF
-,TRBV18,-,TRBJ2-1,TGTGCCAGCTCACCAGGTGAGCAGGATGAGCAGTTCTTC,CASSPGEQDEQFF
once,TRBV30,-,TRBJ2-1,TGTGCCTGTTCCCGTAGAACGGGTGAGCAGTTCTTC,CACSRRTGEQFF
many,TRBV7-2,TRBD2,TRBJ2-1,TGTGCCAGCAGCTTAGCGCTGCGGGGGGGCCGGAATGAGCAGTTCTTC,CASSLALRGGRNEQFF
many,TRBV11-2,TRBD2,TRBJ2-1,TGTGCCAGCAGCTCGGCGGGGGGGAGAAATGAGCAGTTCTTC,CASSSAGGRNEQFF
few,TRBV24-1,TRBD1,TRBJ2-4,TGTGCCACCAGAAAATCCCACCAGACAGGGAAAATAGACATTCAGTACTTC,CATRKSHQTGKIDIQYF
many,TRBV12-3/TRBV12-4,-,TRBJ2-3,TGTGCCAGCAGTCGACACACAGATACGCAGTATTTT,CASSRHTDTQYF
many,TRBV12-5,-,TRBJ2-1,TGTGCTAGTGGCAGTGGTGAGCAGTTCTTC,CASGSGEQFF
-,TRBV6-5,-,TRBJ1-1,TGTGCCAGCAGTTACGAGGGTTTGTACACTGAAGCTTTCTTT,CASSYEGLYTEAFF
many,TRBV6-1,TRBD1,TRBJ2-1,TGTGCCAGCAGTCTTACAGGGGTCGGGTACAATGAGCAGTTCTTC,CASSLTGVGYNEQFF
few,TRBV12-3/TRBV12-4,-,TRBJ1-1,TGTGCCAGCAGTCGGATGGACGGAATGAACACTGAAGCTTTCTTT,CASSRMDGMNTEAFF
many,TRBV12-5,TRBD1,TRBJ1-6,TGTGCTAGTGGTTTGGTTGTAGTAAGGGACAGCTTTAATTCACCCCTCCACTTT,CASGLVVVRDSFNSPLHF
many,TRBV7-7,TRBD2,TRBJ2-1,TGTGCTAGCAGTTTACAAGCGGGAGGGCCTAATGAGCAGTTCTTC,CASSLQAGGPNEQFF
many,TRBV19,TRBD2,TRBJ2-1,TGTGCCAGTGCTCAGACCCGGGACTTAGCGGGGCCAACCTACAATGAGCAGTTCTTC,CASAQTRDLAGPTYNEQFF
few,TRBV2,-,TRBJ2-2,TGTGCCAGCAGTGAAGCGCTTCGGGGACTGTTTTTT,CASSEALRGLFF
many,TRBV7-3,-,TRBJ1-1,TGTGCCAGCAGCTTACAGGGGCCGGACATGAACACTGAAGCTTTCTTT,CASSLQGPDMNTEAFF
-,TRBV14,-,TRBJ2-1,TGTGCCAGCAGCCAAGAGGAAGAGCGGCCAGCCCGGGAGCAGTTCTTC,CASSQEEERPAREQFF
many,TRBV27,TRBD1,TRBJ2-7,TGTGCCAGCAGTCCTTCGGGACAGATCTACGAGCAGTACTTC,CASSPSGQIYEQYF
-,TRBV6-6,TRBD1,TRBJ2-4,TGTGCCAGCAGAGAACAGGGGATAGCCAAAAACATTCAGTACTTC,CASREQGIAKNIQYF
once,TRBV7-8,-,TRBJ2-4,TGTGCCAGCAGCTTCCCACAGGGTAGAGATCGGATTCAGTACTTC,CASSFPQGRDRIQYF
few,TRBV27,-,TRBJ1-2,TGTGCCAGCAGTTTATCGTCGGGGAGAGGCTACACCTTC,CASSLSSGRGYTF
-,TRBV28,-,TRBJ2-1,TGTGCCAGCAGTTCCCGACGGACTGTTGAGCAGTTCTTC,CASSSRRTVEQFF
many,TRBV7-9,-,TRBJ1-5,TGTGCTGCACAGGGAGAGGGAAGCAATCAGCCCCAGCATTTT,CAAQGEGSNQPQHF
many,TRBV7-9,-,TRBJ1-3,TGTGCCAGCAGCTTATCTTCCTCTGGAAACACCATATATTTT,CASSLSSSGNTIYF
-,TRBV4-2,TRBD2,TRBJ2-2,TGTGCCAGCAGCCAAGATTGGCTAGCGGGGAACACCGGGGAGCTGTTTTTT,CASSQDWLAGNTGELFF
few,TRBV9,-,TRBJ2-3,TGTGCCAGCAGCCCGTTTGGGGGGTCGGAAGATACGCAGTATTTT,CASSPFGGSEDTQYF
many,TRBV6-1,TRBD2,TRBJ2-3,TGTGCCAGCAGGGCGACTAGCGTGGGCACAGATACGCAGTATTTT,CASRATSVGTDTQYF